A single TCR beta chain is shown here with its context. Its matching antigen is unknown. Looked up from germline, CDR1 is SGDLS and CDR2 is YYNGEE. The CDR3 spans 15 residues. The trim removed 0 bases at V and 8 bases at J, leaving 10 bases unmatched. The protocol was immunoSEQ multiplex PCR, while the TCRdb copy is restricted to in-frame clones and leaves out a portion. The sample yields 60,000 to 90,000 clones, 60% to 85% seen once. The data stem from a study of T cell responses to AZD1222 COVID-19 vaccine. The study's findings and limits: The study found Spike-specific TCR breadth and depth rose after two AZD1222 doses. Donors skewed white British and female; clonal diversity was possibly underestimated. Among spike-specific TCRs, nearly half reportedly target unmutated variant regions.

Sample: peripheral blood, taken 28 days after the second dose of the MenACWY control vaccine. The TCR originated in an adult who received the MenACWY meningococcal vaccine as a control. This sequence joins TRBV9 and TRBJ1-2; 7 bases line up with TRBD1. The CDR3, as DNA: TGTGCCAGCAGCGTAGATCGACACCCAGGGGGGGGCTACACCTTC. Translating gives CASSVDRHPGGGYTF. The full variable domain, completed using reference TRBV9 and TRBJ1-2, is DSGVTQTPKHLITATGQRVTLRCSPRSGDLSVYWYQQSLDQGLQFLIQYYNGEERAKGNILERFSAQQFPDLHSELNLSSLELGDSALYFCASSVDRHPGGGYTFGSGTRLTVV.